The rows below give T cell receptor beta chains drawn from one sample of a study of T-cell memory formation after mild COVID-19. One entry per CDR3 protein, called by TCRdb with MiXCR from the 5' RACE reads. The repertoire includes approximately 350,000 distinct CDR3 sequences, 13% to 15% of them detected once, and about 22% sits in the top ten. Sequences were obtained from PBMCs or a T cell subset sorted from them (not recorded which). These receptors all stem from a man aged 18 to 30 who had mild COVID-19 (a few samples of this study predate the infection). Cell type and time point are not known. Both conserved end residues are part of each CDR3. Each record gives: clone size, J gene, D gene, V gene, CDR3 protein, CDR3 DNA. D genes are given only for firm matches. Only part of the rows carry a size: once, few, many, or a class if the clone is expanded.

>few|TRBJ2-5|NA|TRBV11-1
CASSSPNGLATGETQYF
TGTGCCAGCAGCTCCCCCAACGGTCTAGCGACAGGAGAGACCCAGTACTTC
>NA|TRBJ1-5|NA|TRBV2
CASSEALRSNQPQHF
TGTGCCAGCAGTGAAGCGCTTCGCAGCAATCAGCCCCAGCATTTT
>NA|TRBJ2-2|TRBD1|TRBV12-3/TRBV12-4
CASRGQEDTGELFF
TGTGCCAGCAGGGGACAGGAGGACACCGGGGAGCTGTTTTTT
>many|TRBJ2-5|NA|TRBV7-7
CASSLGARETQYF
TGTGCTAGCAGCTTGGGGGCTCGTGAGACCCAGTACTTC
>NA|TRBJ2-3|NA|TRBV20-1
CSAETPSRGDTQYF
TGCAGTGCGGAAACCCCCTCTAGGGGAGATACGCAGTATTTT
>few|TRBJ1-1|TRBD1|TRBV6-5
CASRHGTENTEAFF
TGTGCCAGCAGACACGGGACAGAGAACACTGAAGCTTTCTTT
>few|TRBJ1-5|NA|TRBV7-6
CASSLGQGIQPQHF
TGTGCCAGCAGCTTAGGGCAGGGTATACAGCCCCAGCATTTT
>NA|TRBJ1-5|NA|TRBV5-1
CASSLGAGRGQPQHF
TGCGCCAGCAGCTTGGGAGCGGGGAGGGGTCAGCCCCAGCATTTT
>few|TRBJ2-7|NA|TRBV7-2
CASSRWGGYEQYF
TGTGCCAGCAGCCGCTGGGGCGGGTACGAGCAGTACTTC
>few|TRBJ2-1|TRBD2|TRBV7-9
CASSSSGGAFNEQFF
TGTGCCAGCAGCTCCAGCGGGGGGGCTTTCAATGAGCAGTTCTTC
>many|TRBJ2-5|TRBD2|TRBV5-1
CASSLIAGDQETQYF
TGCGCCAGCAGCTTAATAGCGGGAGACCAAGAGACCCAGTACTTC
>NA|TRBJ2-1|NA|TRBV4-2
CASSHSGQRRDNEQFF
TGTGCCAGCAGCCACTCGGGACAGAGGAGGGACAATGAGCAGTTCTTC
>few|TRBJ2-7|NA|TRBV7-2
CASSFLAGVYEQYF
TGTGCCAGCAGCTTCCTCGCAGGGGTCTACGAGCAGTACTTC
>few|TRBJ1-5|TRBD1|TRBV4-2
CASSQEPQGAAGEPQHF
TGTGCCAGCAGCCAAGAACCCCAGGGGGCCGCTGGGGAGCCCCAGCATTTT
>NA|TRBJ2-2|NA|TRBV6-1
CASSKRHDNTGELFF
TGTGCCAGCAGTAAGCGACATGATAACACCGGGGAGCTGTTTTTT
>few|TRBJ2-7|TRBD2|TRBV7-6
CASSLGLAGASWGEQYF
TGTGCCAGCAGCTTGGGACTAGCGGGGGCTAGTTGGGGAGAGCAGTACTTC
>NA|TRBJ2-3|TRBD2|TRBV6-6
CASSYSGTSDTDTQYF
TGTGCCAGCAGTTACTCGGGGACTAGCGACACAGATACGCAGTATTTT
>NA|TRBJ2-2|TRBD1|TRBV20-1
CSARDTGQGHTGELFF
TGCAGTGCTAGAGATACCGGACAGGGGCACACCGGGGAGCTGTTTTTT
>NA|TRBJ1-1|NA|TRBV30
CAFDRRMNTEAFF
TGTGCCTTTGACAGGCGCATGAACACTGAAGCTTTCTTT
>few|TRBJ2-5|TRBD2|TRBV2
CASGRSSGGGETQYF
TGTGCCAGCGGGCGGAGTAGCGGGGGAGGGGAGACCCAGTACTTC
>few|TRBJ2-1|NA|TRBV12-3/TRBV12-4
CASSWVLNNEQFF
TGTGCCAGCAGCTGGGTGCTGAACAATGAGCAGTTCTTC
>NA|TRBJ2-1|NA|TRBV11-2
CASSLGRGQIFGEQFF
TGTGCCAGCAGCTTAGGGCGGGGACAGATATTCGGTGAGCAGTTCTTC
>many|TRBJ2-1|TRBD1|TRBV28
CASRSTGDNEQFF
TGTGCCAGCAGATCTACAGGGGACAATGAGCAGTTCTTC
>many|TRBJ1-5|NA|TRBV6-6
CASSYDGGNQPQHF
TGTGCCAGCAGTTATGACGGAGGAAATCAGCCCCAGCATTTT
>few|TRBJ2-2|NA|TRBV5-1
CATRPGADTGELFF
TGCGCCACCCGGCCCGGGGCCGACACCGGGGAGCTGTTTTTT
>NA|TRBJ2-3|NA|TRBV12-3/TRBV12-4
CASNPPRGSLDTQYF
TGTGCCAGCAACCCCCCGAGGGGCTCCTTGGATACGCAGTATTTT
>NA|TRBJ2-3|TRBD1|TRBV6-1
CANGPGTGITDTQYF
TGTGCCAACGGACCCGGGACAGGGATCACAGATACGCAGTATTTT
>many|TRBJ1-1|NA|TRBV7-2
CASSSDRNTEAFF
TGTGCCAGCAGCTCCGACAGGAACACTGAAGCTTTCTTT
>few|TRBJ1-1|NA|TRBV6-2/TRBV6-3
CASSYWTASRAFF
TGTGCCAGCAGTTACTGGACCGCGTCTCGGGCTTTCTTT
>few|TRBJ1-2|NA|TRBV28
CASTLGGQGGYTF
TGTGCCAGCACCCTCGGGGGGCAGGGTGGCTACACCTTC
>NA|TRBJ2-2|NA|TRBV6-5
CASRLNWELFF
TGTGCCAGCAGACTCAACTGGGAGCTGTTTTTT
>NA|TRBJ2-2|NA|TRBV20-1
CSAYPDRNTGELFF
TGCAGTGCGTATCCCGACAGGAACACCGGGGAGCTGTTTTTT
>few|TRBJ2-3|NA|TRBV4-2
CASSQARSGTDTQYF
TGTGCCAGCAGCCAAGCCAGGAGCGGCACAGATACGCAGTATTTT
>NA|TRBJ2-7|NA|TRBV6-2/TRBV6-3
CASRTQRYEQYF
TGTGCCAGCAGAACTCAGCGGTACGAGCAGTACTTC
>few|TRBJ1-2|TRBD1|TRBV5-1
CASSPPDRVGYTF
TGCGCCAGCAGCCCACCCGACAGGGTTGGCTACACCTTC
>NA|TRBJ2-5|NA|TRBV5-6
CASSLQGRYQETQYF
TGTGCCAGCAGCTTGCAGGGGCGATACCAAGAGACCCAGTACTTC
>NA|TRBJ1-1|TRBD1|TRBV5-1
CASSLDRVDTEAFF
TGCGCCAGCAGCCTGGACAGGGTAGACACTGAAGCTTTCTTT
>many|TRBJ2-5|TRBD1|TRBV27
CASSSGTGGVETQYF
TGTGCCAGCAGTTCGGGGACAGGGGGCGTGGAGACCCAGTACTTC
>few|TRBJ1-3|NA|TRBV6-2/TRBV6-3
CASTLDSGNTIYF
TGTGCCAGCACCCTGGACTCTGGAAACACCATATATTTT
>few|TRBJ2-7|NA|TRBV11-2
CASSLSYSYEQYF
TGTGCCAGCAGCTTATCCTACTCCTACGAGCAGTACTTC
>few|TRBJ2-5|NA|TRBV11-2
CASSLGIQGQGTQYF
TGTGCCAGCAGCTTAGGGATCCAGGGGCAAGGGACCCAGTACTTC
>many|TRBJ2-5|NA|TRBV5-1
CASSLVFSGTYQETQYF
TGCGCCAGCAGCTTGGTTTTCAGCGGGACATACCAAGAGACCCAGTACTTC
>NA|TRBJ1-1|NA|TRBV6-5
CASSVTGPSQGNTEAFF
TGTGCCAGCAGTGTCACGGGACCAAGTCAGGGGAACACTGAAGCTTTCTTT
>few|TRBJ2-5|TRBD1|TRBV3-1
CASSLGTGTGYHQYF
TGTGCCAGCAGCCTCGGTACCGGGACAGGATACCACCAGTACTTC
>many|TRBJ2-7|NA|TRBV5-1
CASSWDTTTGEQYF
TGCGCCAGCAGCTGGGACACAACCACGGGCGAGCAGTACTTC
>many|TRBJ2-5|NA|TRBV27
CASAPNQGLETQYF
TGTGCCAGCGCTCCCAATCAGGGGTTAGAGACCCAGTACTTC
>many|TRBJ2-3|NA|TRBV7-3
CASSLGVSSTDTQYF
TGTGCCAGCAGCTTAGGGGTATCTAGCACAGATACGCAGTATTTT
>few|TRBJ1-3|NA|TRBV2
CASQGGNSGNTIYF
TGTGCCAGCCAGGGAGGGAACTCTGGAAACACCATATATTTT
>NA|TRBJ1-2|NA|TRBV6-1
CAIGDPGNLNYGYTF
TGTGCCATCGGAGACCCCGGGAATCTTAACTATGGCTACACCTTC
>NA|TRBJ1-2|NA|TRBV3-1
CASSQGKARALVLGYTF
TGTGCCAGCAGCCAAGGAAAGGCGCGGGCTCTGGTCTTGGGCTACACCTTC
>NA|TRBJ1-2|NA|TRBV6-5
CASSYAREVYGYTF
TGTGCCAGCAGTTACGCCAGGGAAGTCTATGGCTACACCTTC
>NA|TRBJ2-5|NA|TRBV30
CALDTGSETQYF
TGTGCCTTGGATACAGGATCGGAGACCCAGTACTTC
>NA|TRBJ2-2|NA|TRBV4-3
CASSQDGTTNGELFF
TGCGCCAGCAGCCAAGATGGTACAACCAACGGGGAGCTGTTTTTT
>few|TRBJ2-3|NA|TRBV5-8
CASSSGSTSTADTQYF
TGTGCCAGCAGCTCTGGGAGTACTAGCACCGCAGATACGCAGTATTTT
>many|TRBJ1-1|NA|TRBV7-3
CASSLYPGITEAFF
TGTGCCAGCAGCTTATACCCTGGGATCACTGAAGCTTTCTTT